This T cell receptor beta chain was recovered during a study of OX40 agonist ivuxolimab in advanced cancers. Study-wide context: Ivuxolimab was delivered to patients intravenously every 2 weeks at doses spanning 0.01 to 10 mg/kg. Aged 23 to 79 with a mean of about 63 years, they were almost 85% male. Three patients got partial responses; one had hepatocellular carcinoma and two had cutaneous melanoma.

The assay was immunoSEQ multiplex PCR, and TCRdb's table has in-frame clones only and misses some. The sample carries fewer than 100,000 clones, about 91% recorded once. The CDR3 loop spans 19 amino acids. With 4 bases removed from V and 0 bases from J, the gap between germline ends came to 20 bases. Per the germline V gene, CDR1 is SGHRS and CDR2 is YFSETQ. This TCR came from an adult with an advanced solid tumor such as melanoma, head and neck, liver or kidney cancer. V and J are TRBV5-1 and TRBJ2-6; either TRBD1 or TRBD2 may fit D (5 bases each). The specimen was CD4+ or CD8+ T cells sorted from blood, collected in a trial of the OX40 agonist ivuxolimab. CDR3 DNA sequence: TGCGCCAGCAGCCGTACTGGGACGTACATGAGCTCTGGGGCCAACGTCCTGACTTTC. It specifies CASSRTGTYMSSGANVLTF.